This T cell receptor (beta chain) was identified in a study of T cell responses to AZD1222 COVID-19 vaccine. Study-level results: Two AZD1222 doses significantly raised spike-specific TCR breadth and depth over controls. Possibly, clonal diversity was underestimated; donors were largely white British and included more females. Vaccine-associated CD4 TCRs spanned spike, dominant at 160-218 and 743-854.

Concerning this clone: Its antigen remains unidentified.

Both about-4-week and about-12-week second-dose recipients were combined. Per the germline V gene, CDR1 is SGHTA and CDR2 is FQGNSA. V shed 1 base, J shed 3 bases, and the junction held 8 bases outside the gene matches. This CDR3 is built from 16 residues. The repertoire was sequenced with immunoSEQ multiplex PCR; TCRdb's copy has only in-frame clones and lacks some. This sample has 150,000 to 200,000 clones; 80% to 90% occur once, and the top ten carry 11%. The sample in question was peripheral blood, obtained 28 days after the second AZD1222 dose. This receptor was identified in an adult who received the AZD1222 COVID-19 vaccine. The chain couples TRBV7-2 to TRBJ1-2; 7 nucleotides align to TRBD1. CDR3 amino acids: CASSLGGQVGDYGYTF. The CDR3 DNA is TGTGCCAGCAGCTTAGGAGGACAGGTTGGGGACTATGGCTACACCTTC.